The subject of this entry is one TCR beta chain. Its antigen is as yet unknown. Clones were read by immunoSEQ multiplex PCR, and TCRdb kept only the in-frame ones, dropping some. The sample lists 1,000 to 1,500 clones, over 75% occurring once. The data belong to a study of chemoradiotherapy in HPV16-positive cancers. Study-level findings and limits: Candidate HPV-specific clones and E7-related TCR motifs grew in tumor during treatment. In HPV16-positive patients, HPV-responsive T-cell expansion tracked better recurrence-free survival.

Germline CDR1 is LGHNA and CDR2 is YNFKEQ. This CDR3 is 16 amino acids long. V lost 0 bases to trimming and J lost 2 bases, with 14 bases between them. Repeated repertoire sampling spanned the course of chemoradiotherapy. The specimen comprised tumor tissue, sampled from a patient who underwent chemoradiotherapy. The TCR was taken from a human donor with HPV-associated anogenital cancer. The chain links TRBV4-2 to TRBJ2-7; D may be TRBD2 (5 bases). The CDR3 loop is CASSQDPGSGAYEQYF. DNA for the CDR3: TGTGCCAGCAGCCAAGACCCGGGCTCCGGGGCCTACGAGCAGTACTTC.